Listed here are 4 T cell receptor beta chains from one sample, sequenced in a study of blood T cell repertoires in COVID-19 (dated by TCRdb to about 2020). To prepare the library, the immunoSEQ multiplex PCR assay was applied. TCRdb took over this immuneACCESS table, retaining in-frame rearrangements with V and J assigned. Such tables are incomplete; in checked studies, under half of the missing clones stem from an unresolved V gene, and the remainder is unexplained. The sample data list fewer than 450,000 clones, and roughly 87% of these were observed just once. The ten top clones hold approximately 2.1% of the sample. The sequenced material came from PBMCs or T cells enriched from blood (not recorded which). The receptors shown here come from a woman between 40 and 55 years old with acute COVID-19.

The gene calls are TRBV3-1 (or the pseudogene TRBV3-2) and TRBJ1-3, with 7 bases matching TRBD1. J lost 8 bases, V lost 0 bases, and 4 bases had no gene match. The germline gives CDR1 LGHDT, CDR2 YNNKEL (reference sequence). The CDR3 is 14 residues long. The CDR3 coding sequence is TGTGCCAGCAGCCAAGATCTTACAGGGGACACCATATATTTT. It encodes CASSQDLTGDTIYF.

The V call is TRBV5-4, the J call TRBJ2-3; 14 positions match TRBD2. CDR3 length: 17 residues. V trimming: 6 bases; J trimming: 3 bases; junction bases outside the gene matches: 9. Germline V gene sequence: CDR1 SGHNT, CDR2 YYREEE (reference sequence). The DNA of the CDR3 is TGTGCCAGCATCCCTCCCGGGACTAGCGGGAGAACAGATACGCAGTATTTT. Translation gives CASIPPGTSGRTDTQYF.

CDR3 amino acids: CASSLEYSPLHF. The CDR3 coding sequence is TGTGCCAGCAGTTTGGAGTATTCACCCCTCCACTTT. This chain connects TRBV12-3 or TRBV12-4 to TRBJ1-6; D is unclear. The CDR3 extends over 12 amino acids. With 3 bases removed from V and 8 bases from J, the gap between germline ends came to 5 bases.

The J gene is TRBJ1-5, the V gene TRBV12-3 or TRBV12-4; maybe TRBD1 (6 bases). CDR3 size: 13 residues. Trimming stripped 1 base from V and 9 bases from J, with 10 bases between. CDR3 sequence (DNA): TGTGCCAGCAGTTTAGGGTCACAGGGGCCCCAGCATTTT. Residues: CASSLGSQGPQHF.